This TCR beta chain was recovered during a study of T cell responses to AZD1222 COVID-19 vaccine. Study-level findings and limits: Vaccination with two AZD1222 doses was followed by a rise in Spike-specific TCR breadth and depth. Donors skewed white British and female; clonal diversity was possibly underestimated.

This clone was seen a single time. Its specificity is unknown. The assay was immunoSEQ multiplex PCR, and TCRdb's table has in-frame clones only and misses some. This sample has around 100,000 clones, with about 90% found just once. Trimming cost V 5 bases and J 0 bases, with 5 bases left between them. Germline V gene sequence: CDR1 MDHEN, CDR2 SYDVKM. CDR3 length: 13 amino acids. The chain couples TRBV28 to TRBJ1-5, with D uncertain. Sequenced here: peripheral blood, sampled on day 0 of AZD1222 vaccination. This sequence originates from an adult in good health. The CDR3 DNA reads TGTGCCAGCAGTCCGTATAGCAATCAGCCCCAGCATTTT. It codes for CASSPYSNQPQHF.